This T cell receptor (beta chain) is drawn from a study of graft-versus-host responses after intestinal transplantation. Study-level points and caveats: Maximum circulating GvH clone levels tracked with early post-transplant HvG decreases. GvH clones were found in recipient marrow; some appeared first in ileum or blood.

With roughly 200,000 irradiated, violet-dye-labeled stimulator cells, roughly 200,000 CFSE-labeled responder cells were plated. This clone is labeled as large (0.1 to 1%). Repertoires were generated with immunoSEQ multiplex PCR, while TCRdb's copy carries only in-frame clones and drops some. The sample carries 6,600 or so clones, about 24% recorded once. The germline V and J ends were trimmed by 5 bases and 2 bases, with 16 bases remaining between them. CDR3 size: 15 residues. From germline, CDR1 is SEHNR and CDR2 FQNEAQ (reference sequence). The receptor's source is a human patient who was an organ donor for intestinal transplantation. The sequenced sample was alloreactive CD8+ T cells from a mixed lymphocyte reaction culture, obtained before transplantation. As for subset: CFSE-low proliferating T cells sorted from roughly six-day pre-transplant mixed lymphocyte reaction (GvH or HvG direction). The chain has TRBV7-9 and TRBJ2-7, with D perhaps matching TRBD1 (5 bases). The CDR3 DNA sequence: TGTGCCAGCAGCGATGTCCTCAGGGCGGCCTACGAGCAGTACTTC. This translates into CASSDVLRAAYEQYF. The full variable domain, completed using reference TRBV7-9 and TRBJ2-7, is DTGVSQNPRHKITKRGQNVTFRCDPISEHNRLYWYRQTLGQGPEFLTYFQNEAQLEKSRLLSDRFSAERPKGSFSTLEIQRTEQGDSAMYLCASSDVLRAAYEQYFGPGTRLTVT.